This TCR beta chain is drawn from a study of CD8 T cells in ankylosing spondylitis. The study's findings and limits: Earlier authors reported some of these motif variants in reactive arthritis synovial fluid and blood. There was a TCR beta motif, made of several highly homologous variants, that appeared characteristic of ankylosing spondylitis blood. Enrichment of disease-linked clones was reportedly significant in matched ankylosing spondylitis synovial fluid.

V lost 0 bases, J lost 5 bases, and 16 bases lay in between. This CDR3 contains 16 residues. A note on this clonotype: No antigen is known for it.

It was by quantitative 5'-RACE with molecular barcodes that TCR beta libraries were made. TCRdb itself ran the 5' RACE reads through MiXCR, one entry per CDR3 protein. In the table there are around 300,000 distinct CDR3 sequences, approximately 14% of which are singletons. The sequencing input was blood, either unsorted or a sorted T cell fraction (not recorded which). The TCR sequence derives from a male donor with ankylosing spondylitis or in good health (not recorded which). This chain joins TRBV12-3 or TRBV12-4 and TRBJ1-2; D is unclear. CDR3 residues: CASSLAMDGVPYGYTF. CDR3 bases: TGTGCCAGCAGTTTAGCGATGGACGGCGTACCTTATGGCTACACCTTC.